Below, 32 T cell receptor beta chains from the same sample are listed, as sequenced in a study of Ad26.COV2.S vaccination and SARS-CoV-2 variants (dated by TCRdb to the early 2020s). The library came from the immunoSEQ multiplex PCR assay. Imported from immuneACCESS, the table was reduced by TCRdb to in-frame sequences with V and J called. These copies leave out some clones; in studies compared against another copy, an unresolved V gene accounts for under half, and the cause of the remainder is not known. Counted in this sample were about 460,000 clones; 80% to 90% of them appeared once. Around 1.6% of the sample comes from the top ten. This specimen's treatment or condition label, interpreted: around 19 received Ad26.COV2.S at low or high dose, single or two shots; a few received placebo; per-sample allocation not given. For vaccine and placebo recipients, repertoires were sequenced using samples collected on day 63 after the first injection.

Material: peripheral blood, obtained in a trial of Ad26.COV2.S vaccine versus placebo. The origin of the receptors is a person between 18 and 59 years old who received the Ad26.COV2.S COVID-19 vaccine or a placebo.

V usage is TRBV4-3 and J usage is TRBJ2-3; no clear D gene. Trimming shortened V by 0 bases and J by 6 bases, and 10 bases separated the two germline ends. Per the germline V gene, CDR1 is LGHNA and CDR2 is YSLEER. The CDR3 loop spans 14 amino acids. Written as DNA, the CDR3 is TGCGCCAGCAGCCAAGAGTGGTACGCCGATACGCAGTATTTT. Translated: CASSQEWYADTQYF.

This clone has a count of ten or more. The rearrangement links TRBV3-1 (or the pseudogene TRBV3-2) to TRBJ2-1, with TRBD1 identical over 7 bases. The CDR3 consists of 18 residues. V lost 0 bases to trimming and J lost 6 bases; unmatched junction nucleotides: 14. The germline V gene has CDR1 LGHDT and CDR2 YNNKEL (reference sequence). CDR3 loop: CASSQDLLDRGLGNEQFF. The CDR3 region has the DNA TGTGCCAGCAGCCAAGATCTCTTGGATAGGGGGCTGGGCAATGAGCAGTTCTTC.

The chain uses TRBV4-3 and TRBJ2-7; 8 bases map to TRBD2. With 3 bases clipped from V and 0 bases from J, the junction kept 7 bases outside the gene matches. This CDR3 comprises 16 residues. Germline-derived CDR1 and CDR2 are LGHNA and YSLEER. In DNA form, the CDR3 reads TGCGCCAGCAGCCAGCAAACCGGGACTAGCTCCTACGAGCAGTACTTC. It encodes CASSQQTGTSSYEQYF.

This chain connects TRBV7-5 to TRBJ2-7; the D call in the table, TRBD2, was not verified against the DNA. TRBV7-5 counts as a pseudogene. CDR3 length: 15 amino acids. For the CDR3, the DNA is TGTGCCAGAAGCCTAAGAGCGGGAGGGCCCTTCGAGCAGTACTTC. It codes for CARSLRAGGPFEQYF.

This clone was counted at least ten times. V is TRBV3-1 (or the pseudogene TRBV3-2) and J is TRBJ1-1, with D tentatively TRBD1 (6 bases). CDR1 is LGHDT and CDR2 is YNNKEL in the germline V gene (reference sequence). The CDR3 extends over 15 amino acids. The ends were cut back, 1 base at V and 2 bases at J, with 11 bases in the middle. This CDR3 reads CASSQVWTANTEAFF. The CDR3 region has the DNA TGTGCCAGCAGCCAAGTATGGACAGCCAACACTGAAGCTTTCTTT.

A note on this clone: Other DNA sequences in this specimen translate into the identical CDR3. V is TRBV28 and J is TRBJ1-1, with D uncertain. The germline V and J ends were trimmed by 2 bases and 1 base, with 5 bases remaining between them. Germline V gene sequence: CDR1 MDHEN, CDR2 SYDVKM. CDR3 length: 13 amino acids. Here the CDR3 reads CASSLTRNTEAFF. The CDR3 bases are TGTGCCAGCAGTTTAACGCGGAACACTGAAGCTTTCTTT.

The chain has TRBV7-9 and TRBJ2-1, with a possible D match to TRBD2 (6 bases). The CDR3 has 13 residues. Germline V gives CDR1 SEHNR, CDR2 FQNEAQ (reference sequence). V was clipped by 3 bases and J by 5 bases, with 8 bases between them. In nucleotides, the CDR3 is TGTGCCAGCAGCTTCGCGGGGCACAATGAGCAGTTCTTC. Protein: CASSFAGHNEQFF.

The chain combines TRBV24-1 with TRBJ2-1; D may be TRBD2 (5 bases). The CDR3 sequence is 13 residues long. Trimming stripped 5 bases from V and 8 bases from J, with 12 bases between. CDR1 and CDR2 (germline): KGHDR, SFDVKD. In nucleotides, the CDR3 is TGTGCCACCAGTGTGCCGTATAGCGATGAGCAGTTCTTC. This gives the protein CATSVPYSDEQFF.

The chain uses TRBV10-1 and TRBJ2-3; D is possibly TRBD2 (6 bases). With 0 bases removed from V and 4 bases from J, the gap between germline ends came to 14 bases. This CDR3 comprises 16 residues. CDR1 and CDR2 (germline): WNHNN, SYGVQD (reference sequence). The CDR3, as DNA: TGCGCCAGCAGTGAGTCGAGGCTAGCGTCGGCAGATACGCAGTATTTT. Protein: CASSESRLASADTQYF.

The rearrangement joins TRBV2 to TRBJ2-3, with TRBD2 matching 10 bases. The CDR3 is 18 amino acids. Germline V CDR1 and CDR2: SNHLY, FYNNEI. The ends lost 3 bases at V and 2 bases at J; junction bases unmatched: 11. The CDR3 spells CASSDLISSGGATDTQYF. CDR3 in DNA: TGTGCCAGCAGTGACCTAATTTCGAGCGGGGGGGCCACAGATACGCAGTATTTT.

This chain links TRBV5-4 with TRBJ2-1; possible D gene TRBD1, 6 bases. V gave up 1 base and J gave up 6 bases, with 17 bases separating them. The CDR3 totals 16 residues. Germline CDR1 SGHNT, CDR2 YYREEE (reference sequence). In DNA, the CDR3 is TGTGCCAGCAGCTTGTCGGGACAAGGGGGTTTCAATGAGCAGTTCTTC. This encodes CASSLSGQGGFNEQFF.

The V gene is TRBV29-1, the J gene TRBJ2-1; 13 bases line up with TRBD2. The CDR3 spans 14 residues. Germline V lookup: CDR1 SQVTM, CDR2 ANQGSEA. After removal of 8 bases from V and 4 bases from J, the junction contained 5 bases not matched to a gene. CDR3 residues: CSTLAGGNYNEQFF. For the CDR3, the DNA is TGCAGCACACTAGCGGGGGGGAATTACAATGAGCAGTTCTTC.

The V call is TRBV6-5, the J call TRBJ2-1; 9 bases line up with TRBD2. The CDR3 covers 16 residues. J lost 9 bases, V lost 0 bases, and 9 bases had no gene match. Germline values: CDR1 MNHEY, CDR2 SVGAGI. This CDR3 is CASSYSAGGRASEQFF. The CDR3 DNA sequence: TGTGCCAGCAGTTACTCAGCGGGCGGGAGGGCCTCTGAGCAGTTCTTC.

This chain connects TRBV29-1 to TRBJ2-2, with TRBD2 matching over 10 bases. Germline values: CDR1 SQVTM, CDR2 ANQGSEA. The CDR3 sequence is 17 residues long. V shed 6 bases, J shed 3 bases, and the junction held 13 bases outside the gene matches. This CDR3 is CSVAGLAGVLYTGELFF. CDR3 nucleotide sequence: TGCAGCGTGGCCGGGCTAGCGGGAGTTTTGTACACCGGGGAGCTGTTTTTT.

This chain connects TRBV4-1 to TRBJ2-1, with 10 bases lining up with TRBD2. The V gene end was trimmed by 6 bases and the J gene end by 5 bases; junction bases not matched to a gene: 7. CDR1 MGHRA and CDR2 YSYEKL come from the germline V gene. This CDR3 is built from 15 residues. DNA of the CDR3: TGCGCCAGCAGGGTAGCGGGGGGTTCCGACAATGAGCAGTTCTTC. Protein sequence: CASRVAGGSDNEQFF.

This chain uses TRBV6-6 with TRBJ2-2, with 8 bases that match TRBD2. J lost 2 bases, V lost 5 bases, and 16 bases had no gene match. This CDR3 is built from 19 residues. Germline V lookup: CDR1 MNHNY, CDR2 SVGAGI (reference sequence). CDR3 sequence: CASSPSLGSGRANTGELFF. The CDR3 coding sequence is TGTGCCAGCAGTCCAAGTTTAGGCAGCGGGAGAGCTAACACCGGGGAGCTGTTTTTT.

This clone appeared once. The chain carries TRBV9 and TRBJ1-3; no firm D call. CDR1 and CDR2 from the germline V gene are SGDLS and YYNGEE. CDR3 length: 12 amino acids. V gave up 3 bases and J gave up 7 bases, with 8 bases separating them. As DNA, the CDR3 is TGTGCCAGCAGCGGTCGGGCGAACACCATATATTTT. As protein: CASSGRANTIYF. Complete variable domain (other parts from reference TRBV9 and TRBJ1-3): DSGVTQTPKHLITATGQRVTLRCSPRSGDLSVYWYQQSLDQGLQFLIQYYNGEERAKGNILERFSAQQFPDLHSELNLSSLELGDSALYFCASSGRANTIYFGEGSWLTVV.

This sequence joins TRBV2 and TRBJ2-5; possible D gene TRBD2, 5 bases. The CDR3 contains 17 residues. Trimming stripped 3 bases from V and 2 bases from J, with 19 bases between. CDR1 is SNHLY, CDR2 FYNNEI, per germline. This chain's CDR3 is CASSDLSGREKQETQYF. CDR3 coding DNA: TGTGCCAGCAGTGATCTTTCAGGTCGGGAAAAACAAGAGACCCAGTACTTC.

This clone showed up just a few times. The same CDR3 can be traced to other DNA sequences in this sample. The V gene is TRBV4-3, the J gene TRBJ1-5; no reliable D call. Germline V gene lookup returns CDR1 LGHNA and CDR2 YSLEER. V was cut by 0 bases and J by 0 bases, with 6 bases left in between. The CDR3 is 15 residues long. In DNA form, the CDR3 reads TGCGCCAGCAGCCAAGAAACAGATAGCAATCAGCCCCAGCATTTT. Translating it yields CASSQETDSNQPQHF.

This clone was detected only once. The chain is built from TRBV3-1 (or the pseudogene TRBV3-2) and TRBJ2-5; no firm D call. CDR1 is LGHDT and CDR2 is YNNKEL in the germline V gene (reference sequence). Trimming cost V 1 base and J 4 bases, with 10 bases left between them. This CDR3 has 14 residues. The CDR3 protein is CASSQAYTPETQYF. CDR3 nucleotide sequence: TGTGCCAGCAGCCAAGCATACACCCCAGAGACCCAGTACTTC.

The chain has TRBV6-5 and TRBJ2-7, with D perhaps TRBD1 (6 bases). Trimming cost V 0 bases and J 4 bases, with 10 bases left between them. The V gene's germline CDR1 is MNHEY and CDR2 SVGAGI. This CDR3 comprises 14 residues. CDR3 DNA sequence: TGTGCCAGCAGTTACTCGGGGGCTGGGTACGAGCAGTACTTC. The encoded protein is CASSYSGAGYEQYF.

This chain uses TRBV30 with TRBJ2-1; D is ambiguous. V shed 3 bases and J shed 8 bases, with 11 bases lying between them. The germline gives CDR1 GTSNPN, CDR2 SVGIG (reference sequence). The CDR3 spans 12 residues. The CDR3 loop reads CAWSAGIDEQFF. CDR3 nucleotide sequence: TGTGCCTGGAGCGCAGGAATCGATGAGCAGTTCTTC. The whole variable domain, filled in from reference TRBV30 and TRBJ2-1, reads SQTIHQWPATLVQPVGSPLSLECTVEGTSNPNLYWYRQAAGRGLQLLFYSVGIGQISSEVPQNLSASRPQDRQFILSSKKLLLSDSGFYLCAWSAGIDEQFFGPGTRLTVL.

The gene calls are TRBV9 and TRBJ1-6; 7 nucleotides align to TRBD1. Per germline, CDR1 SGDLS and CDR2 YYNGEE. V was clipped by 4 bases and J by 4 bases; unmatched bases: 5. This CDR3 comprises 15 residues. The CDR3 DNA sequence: TGTGCCAGCAGCCTATCGGGACAGTATAATTCACCCCTCCACTTT. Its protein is CASSLSGQYNSPLHF.

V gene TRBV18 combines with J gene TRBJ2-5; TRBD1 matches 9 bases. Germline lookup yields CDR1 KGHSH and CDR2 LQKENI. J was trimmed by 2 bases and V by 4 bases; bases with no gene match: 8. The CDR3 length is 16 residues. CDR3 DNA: TGTGCCAGCTCACTGGCCGGGACAGGGACACAAGAGACCCAGTACTTC. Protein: CASSLAGTGTQETQYF. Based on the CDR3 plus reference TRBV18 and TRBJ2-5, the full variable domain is NAGVMQNPRHLVRRRGQEARLRCSPMKGHSHVYWYRQLPEEGLKFMVYLQKENIIDESGMPKERFSAEFPKEGPSILRIQQVVRGDSAAYFCASSLAGTGTQETQYFGPGTRLLVL.

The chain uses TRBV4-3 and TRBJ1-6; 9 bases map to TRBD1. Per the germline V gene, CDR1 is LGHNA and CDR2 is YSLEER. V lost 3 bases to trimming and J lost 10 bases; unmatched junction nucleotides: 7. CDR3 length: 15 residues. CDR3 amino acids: CASSHSGQGDSPLHF. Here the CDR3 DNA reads TGCGCCAGCAGCCATTCGGGACAGGGAGACTCACCCCTCCACTTT.

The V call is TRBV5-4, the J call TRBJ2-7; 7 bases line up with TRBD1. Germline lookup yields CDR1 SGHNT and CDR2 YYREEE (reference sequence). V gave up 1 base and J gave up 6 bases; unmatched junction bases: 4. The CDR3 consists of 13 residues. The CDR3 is CASSLIAGGEQYF. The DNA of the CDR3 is TGTGCCAGCAGCTTGATTGCAGGGGGCGAGCAGTACTTC. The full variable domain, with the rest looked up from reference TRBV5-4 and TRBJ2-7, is ETGVTQSPTHLIKTRGQQVTLRCSSQSGHNTVSWYQQALGQGPQFIFQYYREEENGRGNFPPRFSGLQFPNYSSELNVNALELDDSALYLCASSLIAGGEQYFGPGTRLTVT.

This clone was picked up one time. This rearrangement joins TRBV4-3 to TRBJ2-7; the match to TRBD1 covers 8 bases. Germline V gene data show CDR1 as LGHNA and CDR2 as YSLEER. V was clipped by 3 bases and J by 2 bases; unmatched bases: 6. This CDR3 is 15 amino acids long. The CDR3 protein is CASSHNTGGPYEQYF. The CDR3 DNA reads TGCGCCAGCAGCCATAATACAGGGGGTCCCTACGAGCAGTACTTC.

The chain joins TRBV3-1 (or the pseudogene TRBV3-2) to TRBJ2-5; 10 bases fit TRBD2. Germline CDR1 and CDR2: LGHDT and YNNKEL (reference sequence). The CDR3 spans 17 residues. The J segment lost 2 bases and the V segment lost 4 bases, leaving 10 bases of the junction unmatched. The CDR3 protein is CASSRETSGAKQETQYF. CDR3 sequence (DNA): TGTGCCAGCAGCCGAGAAACTAGCGGGGCTAAACAAGAGACCCAGTACTTC.

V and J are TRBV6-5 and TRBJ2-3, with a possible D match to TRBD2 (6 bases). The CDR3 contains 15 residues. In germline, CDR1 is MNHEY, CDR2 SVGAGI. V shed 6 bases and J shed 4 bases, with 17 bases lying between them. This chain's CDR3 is CASRGDWGTADTQYF. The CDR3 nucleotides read TGTGCCAGCAGGGGGGACTGGGGAACAGCAGATACGCAGTATTTT.

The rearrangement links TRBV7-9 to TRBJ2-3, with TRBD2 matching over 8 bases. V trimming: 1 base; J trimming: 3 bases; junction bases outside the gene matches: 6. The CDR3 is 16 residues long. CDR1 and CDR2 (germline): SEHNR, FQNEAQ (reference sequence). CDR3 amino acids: CASSLGNSGKTDTQYF. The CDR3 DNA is TGTGCCAGCAGCTTAGGAAATAGCGGGAAGACAGATACGCAGTATTTT.

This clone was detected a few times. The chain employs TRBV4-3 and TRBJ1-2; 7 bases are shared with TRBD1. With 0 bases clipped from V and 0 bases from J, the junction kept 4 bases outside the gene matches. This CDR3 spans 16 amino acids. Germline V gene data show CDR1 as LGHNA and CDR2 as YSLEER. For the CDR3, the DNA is TGCGCCAGCAGCCAAGAGGTCCAGGGGGCTAACTATGGCTACACCTTC. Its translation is CASSQEVQGANYGYTF.

CDR3 in amino acids: CASSQPRGQITGELFF. CDR3 in DNA: TGCGCCAGCAGCCAACCTCGCGGCCAAATCACCGGGGAGCTGTTTTTT. The chain joins TRBV4-1 to TRBJ2-2; D not certain. V was cut by 2 bases and J by 4 bases, with 14 bases left in between. Germline V gene lookup returns CDR1 MGHRA and CDR2 YSYEKL. The CDR3 totals 16 residues.